The 5 T cell receptor beta chains below come from one sample, sequenced in a study of Graves' ophthalmopathy and Graves' hyperthyroidism. As the template, RNA transcripts were used to amplify TCR beta CDR3 regions. The first-round RT-PCR employed HTBI primers together with the Qiagen OneStep RT-PCR kit. A multiplex PCR was then performed as the second round. TCRdb redid the calling of the multiplex PCR reads with MiXCR, one entry per CDR3 protein. The repertoire holds approximately 500,000 distinct CDR3 sequences, with around an eighth as singletons. Sequenced sample: blood. The receptor set was obtained from a woman in her 30s with Graves' ophthalmopathy.

This clonotype was observed many times. The rearrangement uses TRBV30 and TRBJ2-5; D is unresolved. Per germline, CDR1 GTSNPN and CDR2 SVGIG (reference sequence). The CDR3 length is 12 residues. V was pared by 2 bases and J by 5 bases, with 9 bases between. The CDR3 DNA reads TGTGCCTGGAGTCATACGACGGAGACCCAGTACTTC. This gives the protein CAWSHTTETQYF.

This clonotype was counted ten times or more. The chain couples TRBV7-2 to TRBJ1-2, with 8 bases lining up with TRBD1. Germline assignment: CDR1 SGHTA and CDR2 FQGNSA. V gave up 5 bases and J gave up 5 bases; unmatched junction bases: 10. CDR3 length equals 15 residues. The CDR3 DNA follows: TGTGCCAGCAGCCAGGGGGCTGACCCATCTTATGGCTACACCTTC. Its protein is CASSQGADPSYGYTF.

This clonotype was recorded many times. CDR3 in amino acids: CSATPTWETNEQFF. The DNA of the CDR3 is TGCAGTGCTACCCCAACGTGGGAGACGAATGAGCAGTTCTTC. The chain uses TRBV20-1 and TRBJ2-1, with TRBD2 as a possible D gene (5 bases). The germline V gene encodes CDR1 DFQATT and CDR2 SNEGSKA (reference sequence). V lost 4 bases to trimming and J lost 7 bases, with 17 bases between them. CDR3 length: 14 amino acids.

This clonotype appeared many times. The J gene is TRBJ2-7, the V gene TRBV2; D ambiguous. The CDR3 covers 13 residues. The germline V gene has CDR1 SNHLY and CDR2 FYNNEI. V shed 6 bases and J shed 0 bases, with 9 bases lying between them. CDR3 amino acids: CASRKTISYEQYF. CDR3 DNA: TGTGCCAGCAGAAAGACCATCTCCTACGAGCAGTACTTC.

This clonotype was seen many times. The rearrangement links TRBV4-1 to TRBJ1-2; tentatively, D is TRBD1 (6 bases). Germline CDR1 is MGHRA and CDR2 is YSYEKL. Trimming left V 4 bases short and J 4 bases short, with 22 bases between. The CDR3 sequence is 17 residues long. This CDR3 is CASSPNDAGGKVYGYTF. The CDR3 DNA follows: TGCGCCAGCAGCCCCAATGATGCGGGGGGCAAAGTCTATGGCTACACCTTC.